This TCR beta chain appears in the sequencing data of a study of blood T cells in healthy people across ages. The CDR3 consists of 12 residues. The germline CDR1 and CDR2 sequences are SQVTM and ANQGSEA. Trimming removed 6 bases at V and 5 bases at J, with 14 bases between. Then a second PCR, running roughly 7 to 11 cycles, was carried out with a sample-barcoded 5' primer and a J-beta primer mix. TCRdb independently ran MiXCR on the 5' RACE reads; one entry per CDR3 protein. The sample carries some 1.5 million distinct CDR3 sequences, over 25% recorded once. The TCR sequence derives from a young woman in good health. Sequencing was done on a sample of blood. The rearrangement joins TRBV29-1 to TRBJ2-7; D not certain. As DNA, the CDR3 is TGCAGCGTAGCTACACGATCCCACGAGCAGTACTTC. Translation: CSVATRSHEQYF.